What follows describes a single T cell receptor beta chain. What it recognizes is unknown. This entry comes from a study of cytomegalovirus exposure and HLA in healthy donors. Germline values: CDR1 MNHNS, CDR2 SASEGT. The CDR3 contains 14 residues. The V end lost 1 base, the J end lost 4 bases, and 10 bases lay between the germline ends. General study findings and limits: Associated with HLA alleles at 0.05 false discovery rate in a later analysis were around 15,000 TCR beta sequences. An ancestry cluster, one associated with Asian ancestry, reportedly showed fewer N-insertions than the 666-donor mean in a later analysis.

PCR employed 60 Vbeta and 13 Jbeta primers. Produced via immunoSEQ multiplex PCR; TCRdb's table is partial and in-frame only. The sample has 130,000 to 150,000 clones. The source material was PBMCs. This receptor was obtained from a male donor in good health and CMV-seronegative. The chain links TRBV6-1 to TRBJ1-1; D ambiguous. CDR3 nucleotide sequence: TGTGCCAGCAGTGAAGGCAAGGGAGGCACTGAAGCTTTCTTT. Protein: CASSEGKGGTEAFF.